This record concerns one T cell receptor beta chain sequence. These data originate in a study of blood T cell repertoires in COVID-19. The wider study: COVID-19 samples collected from the United States, Italy and Spain covered acute and convalescent phases.

Original analysis: Reference gene primer amplification yielded estimated nucleated cell counts. TCRdb keeps only in-frame clones here, not all; method: immunoSEQ multiplex PCR. V and J calls and clone size are as listed in that table; D and trimming were resolved from the DNA. The sample has about 78,000 clones, around nine tenths seen once. With V trimmed by 4 bases and J by 5 bases, 11 bases remained unmatched. The CDR3 consists of 17 residues. CDR1 is SGHVS and CDR2 is FQNEAQ in the germline V gene. The genes are TRBV7-8 and TRBJ2-7; 13 bases match TRBD2. Sequencing used peripheral blood. This TCR came from a woman of 80 years or more with active or convalescent COVID-19. CDR3 protein: CASSSAPVTSGRDEQYF. The CDR3 DNA is TGTGCCAGCAGCTCCGCACCTGTAACTAGCGGGAGGGACGAGCAGTACTTC.